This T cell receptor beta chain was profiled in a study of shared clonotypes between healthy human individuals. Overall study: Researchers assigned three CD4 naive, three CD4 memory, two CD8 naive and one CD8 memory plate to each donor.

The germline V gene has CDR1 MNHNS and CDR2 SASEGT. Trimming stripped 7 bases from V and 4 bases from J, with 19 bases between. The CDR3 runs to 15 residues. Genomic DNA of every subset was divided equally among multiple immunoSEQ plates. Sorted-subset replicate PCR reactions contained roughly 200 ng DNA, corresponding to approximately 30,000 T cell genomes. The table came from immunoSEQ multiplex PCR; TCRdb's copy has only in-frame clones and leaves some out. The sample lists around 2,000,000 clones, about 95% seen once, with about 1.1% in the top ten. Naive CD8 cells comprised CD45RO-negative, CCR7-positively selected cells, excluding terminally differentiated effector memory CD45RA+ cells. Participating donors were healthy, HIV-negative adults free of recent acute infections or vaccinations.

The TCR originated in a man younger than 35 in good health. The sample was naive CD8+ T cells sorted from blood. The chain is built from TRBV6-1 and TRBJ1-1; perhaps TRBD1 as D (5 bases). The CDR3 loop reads CASNDLPDGTTEAFF. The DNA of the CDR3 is TGTGCCAGCAATGACCTGCCGGACGGGACCACTGAAGCTTTCTTT.